A selection of T cell receptor beta chains follows, all from one sample in a study of beta chain features in type 1 diabetes. The data were produced by immunoSEQ multiplex PCR, yet TCRdb's version contains in-frame clones alone and is incomplete. The sample has some 660,000 clones; around 15% are singletons. The sequenced sample consisted of naive CD4+ T cells from blood. The source of these receptors is a man between 18 and 29 years old with type 1 diabetes. Both conserved end residues are part of each CDR3. The D gene is left open where the match is weak. Clone sizes are given selectively: once, few, many, or a class where the clone is expanded.

V gene	D gene	clone size	J gene	CDR3 protein	CDR3 DNA
TRBV9	TRBD1	NA	TRBJ2-3	CASSVGAVGTGPDTQYF	TGTGCCAGCAGCGTAGGGGCCGTGGGGACAGGGCCAGATACGCAGTATTTT
TRBV19	TRBD2	NA	TRBJ2-3	CASSPYGTSLTDTQYF	TGTGCCAGTAGTCCATACGGGACTAGCCTAACAGATACGCAGTATTTT
TRBV28	NA	once	TRBJ2-2	CATSRGVRIFNTGELFF	TGTGCCACCTCTAGGGGGGTCCGGATTTTTAACACCGGGGAGCTGTTTTTT
TRBV5-1	NA	NA	TRBJ1-4	CASSPSSGEYEKLFF	TGCGCCAGCAGCCCCTCTTCGGGGGAGTATGAAAAACTGTTTTTT
TRBV6-6	NA	NA	TRBJ1-4	CASGPTTGREKLFF	TGTGCCAGCGGACCGACCACAGGGCGTGAAAAACTGTTTTTT
TRBV29-1	NA	few	TRBJ2-2	CSVVSVAGELFF	TGCAGCGTTGTGAGTGTTGCCGGGGAGCTGTTTTTT
TRBV7-2	TRBD1	NA	TRBJ2-2	CASSSGRQGAGELFF	TGTGCCAGCAGCTCCGGACGACAGGGGGCCGGGGAGCTGTTTTTT
TRBV5-1	NA	NA	TRBJ2-5	CASSFGTRKETQYF	TGCGCCAGCAGCTTTGGGACAAGAAAAGAGACCCAGTACTTC
TRBV5-1	NA	NA	TRBJ2-7	CASSPTGHSYEQYF	TGCGCCAGCAGCCCCACGGGACACTCCTACGAGCAGTACTTC
TRBV30	NA	NA	TRBJ2-7	CAWSAGPFYEQYF	TGTGCCTGGAGCGCCGGTCCCTTCTACGAGCAGTACTTC
TRBV4-1	TRBD1	NA	TRBJ2-3	CASSQRDRGDTQYF	TGCGCCAGCAGCCAGAGGGACAGGGGAGATACGCAGTATTTT
TRBV18	TRBD2	few	TRBJ2-1	CASSPRATSGGTGEQFF	TGTGCCAGCTCACCCAGGGCGACTAGCGGCGGGACGGGTGAGCAGTTCTTC
TRBV11-2	NA	NA	TRBJ2-2	CASSLVGVSTINTGELFF	TGTGCCAGCAGCTTAGTTGGGGTCTCGACTATCAACACCGGGGAGCTGTTTTTT
TRBV11-3	NA	NA	TRBJ2-1	CASSLVFGYEQFF	TGTGCCAGCAGCTTAGTGTTCGGTTATGAGCAGTTCTTC
TRBV5-1	NA	NA	TRBJ2-1	CASSLDPVGYNEQFF	TGCGCCAGCAGCTTGGACCCCGTGGGTTACAATGAGCAGTTCTTC
TRBV7-2	TRBD1	NA	TRBJ2-7	CASSLGQGSNEQYF	TGTGCCAGCAGCTTAGGACAGGGGTCCAACGAGCAGTACTTC
TRBV7-2	TRBD2	NA	TRBJ2-7	CASSTGLAGLVDEQYF	TGTGCCAGCAGCACCGGACTAGCGGGGCTAGTTGACGAGCAGTACTTC
TRBV7-2	TRBD2	few	TRBJ2-7	CASSPGTSSYEQYF	TGTGCCAGCAGCCCGGGGACTAGTAGCTACGAGCAGTACTTC
TRBV7-2	TRBD1	NA	TRBJ2-7	CASSLRQGPEQYF	TGTGCCAGCAGCTTACGACAGGGCCCCGAGCAGTACTTC
TRBV5-1	NA	NA	TRBJ2-7	CASSGASSHEQYF	TGCGCCAGCAGCGGGGCTAGCTCGCACGAGCAGTACTTC
TRBV30	NA	NA	TRBJ1-1	CAWSLQGTEAFF	TGTGCCTGGAGTCTCCAGGGGACTGAAGCTTTCTTT
TRBV19	TRBD2	few	TRBJ2-5	CASKELSGGQETQYF	TGTGCCAGTAAGGAGCTCAGCGGGGGGCAAGAGACCCAGTACTTC
TRBV7-2	NA	NA	TRBJ2-3	CASSPRGGRGDTQYF	TGTGCCAGCAGCCCTCGGGGGGGCAGGGGGGATACGCAGTATTTT
TRBV4-2	NA	few	TRBJ2-1	CASSQEGGYNEQFF	TGTGCCAGCAGCCAGGAGGGGGGCTACAATGAGCAGTTCTTC
TRBV30	NA	few	TRBJ1-3	CAWSPGSGNTIYF	TGTGCCTGGTCCCCGGGCTCTGGAAACACCATATATTTT
TRBV11-2	TRBD2	NA	TRBJ2-5	CASSLRTSGAGETQYF	TGTGCCAGCAGCTTAAGAACTAGCGGGGCCGGGGAGACCCAGTACTTC
TRBV7-2	NA	NA	TRBJ1-4	CASSSGASNEKLFF	TGTGCCAGCAGCTCGGGGGCTTCGAATGAAAAACTGTTTTTT
TRBV9	TRBD1	NA	TRBJ1-3	CASDRDGNTIYF	TGTGCCAGCGACAGGGATGGAAACACCATATATTTT
TRBV27	TRBD1	NA	TRBJ2-7	CASSLSPGTGDYEQYF	TGTGCCAGCAGTTTATCCCCCGGAACAGGGGACTACGAGCAGTACTTC
TRBV4-2	NA	few	TRBJ1-5	CASSQQGNDQPQHF	TGTGCCAGCAGCCAACAGGGAAATGACCAGCCCCAGCATTTT
TRBV4-3	NA	NA	TRBJ2-7	CASSQEGSGEQYF	TGCGCCAGCAGCCAAGAGGGGTCGGGGGAGCAGTACTTC
TRBV5-4	NA	NA	TRBJ2-5	CASSRAWGLGTETQYF	TGTGCCAGCAGCCGGGCCTGGGGGTTAGGTACAGAGACCCAGTACTTC
TRBV15	NA	NA	TRBJ2-3	CATSRGTDTQYF	TGTGCCACCAGCAGGGGAACAGATACGCAGTATTTT
TRBV9	NA	few	TRBJ1-5	CASSTAPWNPQHF	TGTGCCAGCAGCACCGCTCCTTGGAACCCCCAGCATTTT
TRBV12-5	NA	NA	TRBJ2-7	CASGFKDQVYEQYF	TGTGCTAGTGGTTTCAAGGACCAAGTCTACGAGCAGTACTTC
TRBV27	NA	NA	TRBJ2-6	CASSSPASGANVLTF	TGTGCCAGCAGCAGCCCCGCGTCTGGGGCCAACGTCCTGACTTTC
TRBV18	TRBD2	NA	TRBJ2-7	CASSPGLAGGPYEQYF	TGTGCCAGCTCACCAGGACTAGCGGGGGGACCGTACGAGCAGTACTTC
TRBV5-1	NA	NA	TRBJ2-7	CASSLQQGHYEQYF	TGCGCCAGCAGCTTGCAGCAGGGCCACTACGAGCAGTACTTC
TRBV6-5	NA	NA	TRBJ1-1	CASSYPSRVEGTEAFF	TGTGCCAGCAGTTACCCTAGTCGGGTTGAGGGCACTGAAGCTTTCTTT
TRBV5-1	TRBD2	NA	TRBJ2-3	CASKLAGAADTQYF	TGCGCCAGCAAACTAGCGGGAGCGGCAGATACGCAGTATTTT